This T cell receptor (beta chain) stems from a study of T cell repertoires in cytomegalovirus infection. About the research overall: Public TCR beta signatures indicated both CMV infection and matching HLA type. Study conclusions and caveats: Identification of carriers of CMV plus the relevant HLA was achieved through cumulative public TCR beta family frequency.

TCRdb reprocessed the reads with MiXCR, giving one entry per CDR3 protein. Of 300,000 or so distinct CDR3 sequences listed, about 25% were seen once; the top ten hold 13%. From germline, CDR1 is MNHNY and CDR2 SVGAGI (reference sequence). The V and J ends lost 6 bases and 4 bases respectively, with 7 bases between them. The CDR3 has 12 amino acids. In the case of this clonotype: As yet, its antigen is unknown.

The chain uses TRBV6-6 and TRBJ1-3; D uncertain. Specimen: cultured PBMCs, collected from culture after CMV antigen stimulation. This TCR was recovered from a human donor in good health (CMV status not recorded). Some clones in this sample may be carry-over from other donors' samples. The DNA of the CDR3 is TGTGCCAGCAGCCACGAGGGAAACACCATATATTTT. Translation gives CASSHEGNTIYF.